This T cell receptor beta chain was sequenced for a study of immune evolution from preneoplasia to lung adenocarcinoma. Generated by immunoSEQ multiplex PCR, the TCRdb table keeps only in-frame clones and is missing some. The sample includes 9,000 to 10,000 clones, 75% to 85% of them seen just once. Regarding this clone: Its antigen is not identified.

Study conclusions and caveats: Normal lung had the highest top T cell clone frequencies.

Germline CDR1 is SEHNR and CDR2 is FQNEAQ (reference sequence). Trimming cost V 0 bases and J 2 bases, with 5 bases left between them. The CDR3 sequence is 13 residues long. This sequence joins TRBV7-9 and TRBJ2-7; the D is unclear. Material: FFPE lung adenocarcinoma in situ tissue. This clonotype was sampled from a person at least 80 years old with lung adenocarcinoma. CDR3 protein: CASSLATAYEQYF. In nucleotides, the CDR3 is TGTGCCAGCAGCTTAGCGACCGCCTACGAGCAGTACTTC.